The sequence of this TCR beta chain was determined in a study of T cell changes during pregnancy in multiple sclerosis (dated by TCRdb to the late 2010s). About the investigation overall: The study looked at changes in the T cell repertoire across pregnancy in women with multiple sclerosis.

In regard to this clone: Its target antigen remains unknown. No quality values exist for individual bases; no much larger clone is one base distant.

The receptor library was made with the immunoSEQ multiplex PCR assay. In its TCRdb copy, this immuneACCESS table keeps in-frame sequences only and misses some clones. Where compared with another copy, unresolved V genes explain less than half of these, and the others have no known cause. A total of about 68,000 clones appear in this sample, about nine tenths of them only once. Of the sample, 1.5% falls within the top ten clones. The specimen comprised peripheral blood, sampled in the third trimester of pregnancy. This clonotype originated in a female donor with multiple sclerosis, enrolled in a pregnancy study.

The bases read TGTGCCAGTGGCAACCTGGGAGTGAACACTGAAGCTTTCTTT. This sequence encodes CASGNLGVNTEAFF. Rearrangement joined TRBV19 to TRBJ1-1; the D gene assignment is ambiguous. Sequences LNHDA (CDR1) and SQIVND (CDR2) are obtained from the germline V gene (reference sequence). The CDR3 sequence holds 14 residues, the cysteine and phenylalanine included. Just the 42-base CDR3 DNA is kept, in frame starting at base 1. V and J are truncated by 8 bases and 0 bases respectively, leaving an intervening sequence of 13 bases.